There are a few counts of the clone carrying this T cell receptor (beta chain). Its antigen is undetermined. The germline CDR1 and CDR2 sequences are SGHVS and FQNEAQ. V lost 2 bases to trimming and J lost 4 bases; unmatched junction nucleotides: 7. The length of the CDR3 is 16 residues. These data are taken from a study of identical twins. A universal primer site was added by template switching, and unique molecular identifiers were carried by the cDNA. TCRdb reanalysed the 5' RACE reads using MiXCR and keeps one entry per CDR3 protein. The sample contains roughly 1,500,000 distinct CDR3 sequences, about 32% of which appear only once. Study conclusions and caveats: Excess low generation probability was seen in twin-shared out-of-frame alpha sequences. For monozygotic twins, models underestimated out-of-frame TCR alpha sharing.

The chain carries TRBV7-8 and TRBJ2-7; the match to TRBD2 covers 11 bases. The sample consisted of cord blood. The receptor was derived from a newborn girl in good health. DNA of the CDR3: TGTGCCAGCAGCTTACCACTAGCGGGAGAAGGGTACGAGCAGTACTTC. It translates to CASSLPLAGEGYEQYF.